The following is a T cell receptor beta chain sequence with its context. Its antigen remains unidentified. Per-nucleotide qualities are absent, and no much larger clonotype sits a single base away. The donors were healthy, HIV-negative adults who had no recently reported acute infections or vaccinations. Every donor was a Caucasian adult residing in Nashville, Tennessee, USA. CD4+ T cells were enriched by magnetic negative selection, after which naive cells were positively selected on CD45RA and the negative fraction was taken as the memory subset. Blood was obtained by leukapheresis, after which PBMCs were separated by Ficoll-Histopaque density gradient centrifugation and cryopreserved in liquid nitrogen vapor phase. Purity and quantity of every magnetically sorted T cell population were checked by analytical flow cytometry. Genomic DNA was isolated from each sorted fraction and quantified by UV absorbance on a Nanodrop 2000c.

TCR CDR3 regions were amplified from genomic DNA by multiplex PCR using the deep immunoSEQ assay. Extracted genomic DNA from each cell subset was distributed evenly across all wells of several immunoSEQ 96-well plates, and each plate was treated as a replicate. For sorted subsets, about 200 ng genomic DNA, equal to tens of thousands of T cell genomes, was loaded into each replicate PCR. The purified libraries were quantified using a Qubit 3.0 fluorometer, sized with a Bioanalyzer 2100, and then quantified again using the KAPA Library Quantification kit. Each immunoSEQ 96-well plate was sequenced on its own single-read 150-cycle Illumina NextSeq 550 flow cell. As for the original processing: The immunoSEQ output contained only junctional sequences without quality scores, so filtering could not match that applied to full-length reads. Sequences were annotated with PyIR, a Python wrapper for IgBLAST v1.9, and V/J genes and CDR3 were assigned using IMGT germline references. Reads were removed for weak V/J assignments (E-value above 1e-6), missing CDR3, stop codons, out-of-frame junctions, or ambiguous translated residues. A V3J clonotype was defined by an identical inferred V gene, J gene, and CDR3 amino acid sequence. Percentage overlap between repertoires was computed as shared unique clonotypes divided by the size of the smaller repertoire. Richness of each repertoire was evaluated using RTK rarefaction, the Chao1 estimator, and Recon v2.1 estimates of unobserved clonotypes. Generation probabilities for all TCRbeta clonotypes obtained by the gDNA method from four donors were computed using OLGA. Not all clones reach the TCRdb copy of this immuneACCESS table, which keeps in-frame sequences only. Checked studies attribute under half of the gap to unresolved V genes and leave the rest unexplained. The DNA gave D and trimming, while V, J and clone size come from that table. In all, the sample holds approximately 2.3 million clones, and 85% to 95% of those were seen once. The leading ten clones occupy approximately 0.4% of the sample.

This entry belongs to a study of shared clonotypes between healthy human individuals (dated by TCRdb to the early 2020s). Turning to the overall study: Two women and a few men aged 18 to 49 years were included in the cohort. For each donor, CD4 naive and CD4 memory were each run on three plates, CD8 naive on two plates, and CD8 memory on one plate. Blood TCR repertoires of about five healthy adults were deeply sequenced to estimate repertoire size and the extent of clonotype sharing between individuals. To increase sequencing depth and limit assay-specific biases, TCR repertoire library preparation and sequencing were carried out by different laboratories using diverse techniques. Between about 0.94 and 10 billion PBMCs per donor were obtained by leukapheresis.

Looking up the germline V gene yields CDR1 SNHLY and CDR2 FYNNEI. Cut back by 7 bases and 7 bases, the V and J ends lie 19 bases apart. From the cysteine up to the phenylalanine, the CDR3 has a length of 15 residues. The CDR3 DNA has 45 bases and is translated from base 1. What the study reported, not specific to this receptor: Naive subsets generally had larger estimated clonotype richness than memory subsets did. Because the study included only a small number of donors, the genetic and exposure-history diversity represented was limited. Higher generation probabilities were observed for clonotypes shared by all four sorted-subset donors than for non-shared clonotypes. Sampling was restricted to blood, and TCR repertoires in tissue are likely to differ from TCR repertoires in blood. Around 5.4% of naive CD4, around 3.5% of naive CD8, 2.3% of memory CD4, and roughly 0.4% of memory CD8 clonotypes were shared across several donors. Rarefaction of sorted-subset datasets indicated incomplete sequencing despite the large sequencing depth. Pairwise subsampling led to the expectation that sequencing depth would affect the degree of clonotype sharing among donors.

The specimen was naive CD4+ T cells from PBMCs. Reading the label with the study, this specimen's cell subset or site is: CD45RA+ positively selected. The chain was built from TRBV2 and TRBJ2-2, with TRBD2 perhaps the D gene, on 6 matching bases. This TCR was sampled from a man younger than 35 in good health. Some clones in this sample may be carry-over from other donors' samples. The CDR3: CASTPSAGKNGELFF. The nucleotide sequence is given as TGTGCCAGCACACCCTCGGCGGGAAAGAACGGGGAGCTGTTTTTT.